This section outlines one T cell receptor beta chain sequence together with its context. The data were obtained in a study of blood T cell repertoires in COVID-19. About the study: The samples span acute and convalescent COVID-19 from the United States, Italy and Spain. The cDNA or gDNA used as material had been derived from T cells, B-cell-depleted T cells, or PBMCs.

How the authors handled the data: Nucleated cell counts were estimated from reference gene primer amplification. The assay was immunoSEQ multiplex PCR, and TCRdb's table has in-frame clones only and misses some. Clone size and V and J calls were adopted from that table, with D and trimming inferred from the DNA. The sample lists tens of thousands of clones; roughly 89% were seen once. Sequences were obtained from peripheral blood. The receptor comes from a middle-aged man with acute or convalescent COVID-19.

CDR3 protein: CATSRGRDYGYTF. The CDR3, as DNA: TGTGCCACCAGCAGAGGTCGGGACTATGGCTACACCTTC. The chain recombines TRBV15 with TRBJ1-2; D not resolved. V gave up 1 base and J gave up 3 bases, with 6 bases separating them. This CDR3 contains 13 residues. Germline-derived CDR1 and CDR2 are LNHNV and YYDKDF (reference sequence).